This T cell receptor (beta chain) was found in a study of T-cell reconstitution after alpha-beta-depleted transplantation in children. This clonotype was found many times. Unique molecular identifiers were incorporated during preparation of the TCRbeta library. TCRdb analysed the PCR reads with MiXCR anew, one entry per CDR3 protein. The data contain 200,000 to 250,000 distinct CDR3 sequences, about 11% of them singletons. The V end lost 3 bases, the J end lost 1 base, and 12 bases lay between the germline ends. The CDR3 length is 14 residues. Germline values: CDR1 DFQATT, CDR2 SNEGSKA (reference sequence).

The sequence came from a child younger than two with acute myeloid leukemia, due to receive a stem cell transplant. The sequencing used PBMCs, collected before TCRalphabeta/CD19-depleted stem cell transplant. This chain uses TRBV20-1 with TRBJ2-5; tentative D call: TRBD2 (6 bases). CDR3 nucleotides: TGCAGTGCTAGCGGGATGGGACTCCAAGAGACCCAGTACTTC. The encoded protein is CSASGMGLQETQYF.